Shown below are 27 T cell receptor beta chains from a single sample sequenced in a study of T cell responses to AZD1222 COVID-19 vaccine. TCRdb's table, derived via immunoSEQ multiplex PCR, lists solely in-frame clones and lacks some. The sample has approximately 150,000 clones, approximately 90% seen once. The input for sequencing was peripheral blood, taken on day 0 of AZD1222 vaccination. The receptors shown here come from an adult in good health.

CDR3 in DNA: TGTGCCAGCAGCGTCAGGGACGCGAACACCGGGGAGCTGTTTTTT. The encoded protein is CASSVRDANTGELFF. The V call is TRBV9, the J call TRBJ2-2, with D possibly being TRBD1 or TRBD2 (5 bases each). Germline V CDR1 and CDR2: SGDLS, YYNGEE. V lost 2 bases and J 0 bases, leaving 8 bases between the germline ends. The CDR3 spans 15 residues.

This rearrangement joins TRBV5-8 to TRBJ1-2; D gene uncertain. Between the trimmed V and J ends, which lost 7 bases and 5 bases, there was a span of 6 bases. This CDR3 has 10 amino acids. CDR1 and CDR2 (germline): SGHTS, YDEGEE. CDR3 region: CASQVYGYTF. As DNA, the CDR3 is TGTGCCAGCCAGGTTTATGGCTACACCTTC.

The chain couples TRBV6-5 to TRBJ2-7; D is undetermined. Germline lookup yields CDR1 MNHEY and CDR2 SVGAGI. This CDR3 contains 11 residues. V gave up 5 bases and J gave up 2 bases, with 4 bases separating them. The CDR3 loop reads CASSPPYEQYF. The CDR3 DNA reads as TGTGCCAGCAGTCCTCCCTACGAGCAGTACTTC.

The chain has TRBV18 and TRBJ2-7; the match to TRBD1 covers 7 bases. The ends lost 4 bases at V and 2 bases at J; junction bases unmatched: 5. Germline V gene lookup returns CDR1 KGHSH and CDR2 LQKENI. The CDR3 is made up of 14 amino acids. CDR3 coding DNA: TGTGCCAGCTCACAGCGACAGGGCCCCTACGAGCAGTACTTC. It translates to CASSQRQGPYEQYF.

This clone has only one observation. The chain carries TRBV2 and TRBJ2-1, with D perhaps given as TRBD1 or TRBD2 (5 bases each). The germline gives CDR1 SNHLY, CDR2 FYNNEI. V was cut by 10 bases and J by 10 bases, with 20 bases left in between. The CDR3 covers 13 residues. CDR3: CATTQSGRREQFF. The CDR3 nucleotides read TGTGCCACCACTCAATCGGGGCGCCGCGAGCAGTTCTTC. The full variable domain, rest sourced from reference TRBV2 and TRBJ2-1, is EPEVTQTPSHQVTQMGQEVILRCVPISNHLYFYWYRQILGQKVEFLVSFYNNEISEKSEIFDDQFSVERPDGSNFTLKIRSTKLEDSAMYFCATTQSGRREQFFGPGTRLTVL.

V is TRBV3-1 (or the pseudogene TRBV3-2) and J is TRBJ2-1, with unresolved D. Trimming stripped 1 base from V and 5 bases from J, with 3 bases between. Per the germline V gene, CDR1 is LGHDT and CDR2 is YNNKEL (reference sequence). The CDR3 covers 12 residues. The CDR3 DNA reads TGTGCCAGCAGCCAAGTCGACAATGAGCAGTTCTTC. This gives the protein CASSQVDNEQFF.

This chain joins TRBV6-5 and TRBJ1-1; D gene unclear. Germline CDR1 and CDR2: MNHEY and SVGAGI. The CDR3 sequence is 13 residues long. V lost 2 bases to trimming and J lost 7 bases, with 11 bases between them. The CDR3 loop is CASSYQSQDEAFF. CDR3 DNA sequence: TGTGCCAGCAGTTACCAAAGCCAGGATGAAGCTTTCTTT.

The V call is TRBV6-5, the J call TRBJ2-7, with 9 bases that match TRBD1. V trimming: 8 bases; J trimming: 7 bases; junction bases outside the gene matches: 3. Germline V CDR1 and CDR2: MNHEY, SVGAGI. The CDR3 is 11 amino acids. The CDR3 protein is CASGTGLEQYF. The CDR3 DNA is TGTGCCAGCGGGACAGGGCTTGAGCAGTACTTC.

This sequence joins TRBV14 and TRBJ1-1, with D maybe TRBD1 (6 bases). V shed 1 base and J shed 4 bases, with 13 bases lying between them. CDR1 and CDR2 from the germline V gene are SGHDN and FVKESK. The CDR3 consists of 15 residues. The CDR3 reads CASSQGGHSGTEAFF. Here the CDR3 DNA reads TGTGCCAGCAGCCAAGGGGGGCACAGTGGCACTGAAGCTTTCTTT.

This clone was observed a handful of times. CDR3 amino acids: CASSGAGVRGYNEQFF. The CDR3 nucleotides are TGTGCCAGCAGCGGGGCGGGAGTTCGGGGCTACAATGAGCAGTTCTTC. The chain has TRBV5-4 and TRBJ2-1; 7 nucleotides line up with TRBD2. V lost 4 bases, J lost 3 bases, and 10 bases stayed unmatched. The CDR3 sequence is 16 residues long. Germline lookup yields CDR1 SGHNT and CDR2 YYREEE (reference sequence).

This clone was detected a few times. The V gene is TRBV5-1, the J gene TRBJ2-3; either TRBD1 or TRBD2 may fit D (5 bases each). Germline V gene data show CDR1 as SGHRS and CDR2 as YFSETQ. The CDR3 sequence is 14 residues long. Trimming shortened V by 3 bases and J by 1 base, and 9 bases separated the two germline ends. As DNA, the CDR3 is TGCGCCAGCAGCTCCCGGGACCGCACAGATACGCAGTATTTT. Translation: CASSSRDRTDTQYF.

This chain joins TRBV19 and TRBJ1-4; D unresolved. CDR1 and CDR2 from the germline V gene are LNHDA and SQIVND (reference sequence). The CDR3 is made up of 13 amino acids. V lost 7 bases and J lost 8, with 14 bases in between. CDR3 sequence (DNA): TGTGCCAGTAATCCCAGGATTCGGGAAAAACTGTTTTTT. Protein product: CASNPRIREKLFF.

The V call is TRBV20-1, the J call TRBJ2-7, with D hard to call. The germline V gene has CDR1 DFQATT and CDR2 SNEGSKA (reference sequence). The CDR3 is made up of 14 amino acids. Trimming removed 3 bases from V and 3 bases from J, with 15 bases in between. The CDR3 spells CSASNSERIYEQYF. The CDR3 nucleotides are TGCAGTGCTAGTAATTCAGAACGGATCTACGAGCAGTACTTC.

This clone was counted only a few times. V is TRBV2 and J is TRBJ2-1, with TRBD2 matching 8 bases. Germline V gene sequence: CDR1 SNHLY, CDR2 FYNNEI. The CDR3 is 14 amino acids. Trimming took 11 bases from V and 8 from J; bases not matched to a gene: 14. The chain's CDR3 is CAVTGTRGADEQFF. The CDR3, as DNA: TGTGCCGTGACCGGGACTAGAGGCGCAGATGAGCAGTTCTTC.

The CDR3 loop is CASSVAAGSNEKLFF. CDR3 DNA: TGTGCCAGCAGCGTAGCCGCCGGATCGAATGAAAAACTGTTTTTT. The chain recombines TRBV9 with TRBJ1-4; D is undetermined. Germline loops: CDR1 SGDLS, CDR2 YYNGEE. The CDR3 runs to 15 residues. V dropped 0 bases and J dropped 5 bases, with 11 bases sitting between them.

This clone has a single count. CDR3 region: CASSPHQGPNYGYTF. DNA for the CDR3: TGTGCCAGCAGCCCTCATCAGGGTCCTAACTATGGCTACACCTTC. J is TRBJ1-2 and V is TRBV3-1 (or the pseudogene TRBV3-2), with D tentatively TRBD1 (5 bases). The CDR3 is 15 residues long. The V end lost 4 bases, the J end lost 0 bases, and 12 bases lay between the germline ends. Germline CDR1 LGHDT, CDR2 YNNKEL (reference sequence).

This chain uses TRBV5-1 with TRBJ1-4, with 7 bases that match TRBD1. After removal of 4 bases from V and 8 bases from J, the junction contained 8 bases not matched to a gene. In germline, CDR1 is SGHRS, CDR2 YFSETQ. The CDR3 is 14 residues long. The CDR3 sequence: CASSGVTGDEKLFF. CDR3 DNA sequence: TGCGCCAGCAGCGGGGTAACAGGGGACGAAAAACTGTTTTTT.

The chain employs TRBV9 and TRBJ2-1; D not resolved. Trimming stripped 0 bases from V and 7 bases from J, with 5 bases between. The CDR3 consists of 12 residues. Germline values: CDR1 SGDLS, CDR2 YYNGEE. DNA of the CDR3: TGTGCCAGCAGCGTAGGAACGAATGAGCAGTTCTTC. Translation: CASSVGTNEQFF.

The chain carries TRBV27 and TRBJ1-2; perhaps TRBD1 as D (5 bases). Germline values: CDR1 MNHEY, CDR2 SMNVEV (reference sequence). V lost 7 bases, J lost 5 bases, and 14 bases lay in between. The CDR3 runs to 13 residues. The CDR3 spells CASTPGGGYGYTF. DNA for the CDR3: TGTGCCAGCACCCCGGGGGGAGGATATGGCTACACCTTC.

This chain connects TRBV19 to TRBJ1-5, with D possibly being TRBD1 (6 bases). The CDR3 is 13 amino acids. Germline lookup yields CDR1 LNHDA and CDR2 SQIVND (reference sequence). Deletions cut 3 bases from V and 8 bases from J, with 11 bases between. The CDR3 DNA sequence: TGTGCCAGTAGTATCAAAGGGGGGGAGCCCCAGCATTTT. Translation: CASSIKGGEPQHF.

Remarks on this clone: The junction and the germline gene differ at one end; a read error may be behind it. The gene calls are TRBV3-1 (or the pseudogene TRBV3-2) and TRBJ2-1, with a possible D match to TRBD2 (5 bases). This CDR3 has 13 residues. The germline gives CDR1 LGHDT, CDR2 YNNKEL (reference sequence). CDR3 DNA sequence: TGTGCCAGCACTCAAACTAGAGACAATGGGCAGTTCTTC. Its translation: CASTQTRDNGQFF.

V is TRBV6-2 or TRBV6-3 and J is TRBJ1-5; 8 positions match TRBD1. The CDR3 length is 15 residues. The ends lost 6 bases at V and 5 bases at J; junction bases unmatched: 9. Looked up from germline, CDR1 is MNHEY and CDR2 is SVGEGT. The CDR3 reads CASSSDRGSYQPQHF. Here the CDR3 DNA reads TGTGCCAGCAGCTCAGACAGGGGATCATATCAGCCCCAGCATTTT.

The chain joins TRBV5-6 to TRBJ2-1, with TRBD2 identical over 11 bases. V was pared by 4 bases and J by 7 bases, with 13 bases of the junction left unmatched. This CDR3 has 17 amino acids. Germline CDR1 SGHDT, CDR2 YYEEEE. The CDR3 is CASSRAILAGAVNEQFF. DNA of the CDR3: TGTGCCAGCAGCCGGGCCATACTAGCGGGAGCTGTGAATGAGCAGTTCTTC.

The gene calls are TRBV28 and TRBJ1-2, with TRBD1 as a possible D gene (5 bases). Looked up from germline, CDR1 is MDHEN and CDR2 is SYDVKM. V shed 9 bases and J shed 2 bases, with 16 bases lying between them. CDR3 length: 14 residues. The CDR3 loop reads CASREWGGNYGYTF. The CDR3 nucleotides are TGTGCCAGTAGGGAATGGGGGGGAAACTATGGCTACACCTTC.

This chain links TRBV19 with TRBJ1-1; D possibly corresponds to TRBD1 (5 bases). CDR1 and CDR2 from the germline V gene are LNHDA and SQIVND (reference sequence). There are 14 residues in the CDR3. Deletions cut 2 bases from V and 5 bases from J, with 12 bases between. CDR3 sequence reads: CASSIFGGKTEAFF. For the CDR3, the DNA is TGTGCCAGTAGTATATTCGGGGGGAAGACTGAAGCTTTCTTT.

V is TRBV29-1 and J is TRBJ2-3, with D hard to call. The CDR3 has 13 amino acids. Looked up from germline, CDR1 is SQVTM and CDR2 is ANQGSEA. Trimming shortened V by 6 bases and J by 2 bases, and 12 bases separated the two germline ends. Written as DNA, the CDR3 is TGCAGCGTCGTCTCTGTTCCCACAGATACGCAGTATTTT. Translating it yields CSVVSVPTDTQYF.

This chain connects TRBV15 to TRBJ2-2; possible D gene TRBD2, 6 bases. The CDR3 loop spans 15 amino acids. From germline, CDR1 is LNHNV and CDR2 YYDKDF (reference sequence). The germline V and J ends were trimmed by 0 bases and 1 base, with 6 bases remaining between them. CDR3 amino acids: CATSREGGNTGELFF. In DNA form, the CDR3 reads TGTGCCACCAGCAGAGAGGGGGGGAACACCGGGGAGCTGTTTTTT. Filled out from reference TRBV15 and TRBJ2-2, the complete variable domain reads DAMVIQNPRYQVTQFGKPVTLSCSQTLNHNVMYWYQQKSSQAPKLLFHYYDKDFNNEADTPDNFQSRRPNTSFCFLDIRSPGLGDTAMYLCATSREGGNTGELFFGEGSRLTVL.